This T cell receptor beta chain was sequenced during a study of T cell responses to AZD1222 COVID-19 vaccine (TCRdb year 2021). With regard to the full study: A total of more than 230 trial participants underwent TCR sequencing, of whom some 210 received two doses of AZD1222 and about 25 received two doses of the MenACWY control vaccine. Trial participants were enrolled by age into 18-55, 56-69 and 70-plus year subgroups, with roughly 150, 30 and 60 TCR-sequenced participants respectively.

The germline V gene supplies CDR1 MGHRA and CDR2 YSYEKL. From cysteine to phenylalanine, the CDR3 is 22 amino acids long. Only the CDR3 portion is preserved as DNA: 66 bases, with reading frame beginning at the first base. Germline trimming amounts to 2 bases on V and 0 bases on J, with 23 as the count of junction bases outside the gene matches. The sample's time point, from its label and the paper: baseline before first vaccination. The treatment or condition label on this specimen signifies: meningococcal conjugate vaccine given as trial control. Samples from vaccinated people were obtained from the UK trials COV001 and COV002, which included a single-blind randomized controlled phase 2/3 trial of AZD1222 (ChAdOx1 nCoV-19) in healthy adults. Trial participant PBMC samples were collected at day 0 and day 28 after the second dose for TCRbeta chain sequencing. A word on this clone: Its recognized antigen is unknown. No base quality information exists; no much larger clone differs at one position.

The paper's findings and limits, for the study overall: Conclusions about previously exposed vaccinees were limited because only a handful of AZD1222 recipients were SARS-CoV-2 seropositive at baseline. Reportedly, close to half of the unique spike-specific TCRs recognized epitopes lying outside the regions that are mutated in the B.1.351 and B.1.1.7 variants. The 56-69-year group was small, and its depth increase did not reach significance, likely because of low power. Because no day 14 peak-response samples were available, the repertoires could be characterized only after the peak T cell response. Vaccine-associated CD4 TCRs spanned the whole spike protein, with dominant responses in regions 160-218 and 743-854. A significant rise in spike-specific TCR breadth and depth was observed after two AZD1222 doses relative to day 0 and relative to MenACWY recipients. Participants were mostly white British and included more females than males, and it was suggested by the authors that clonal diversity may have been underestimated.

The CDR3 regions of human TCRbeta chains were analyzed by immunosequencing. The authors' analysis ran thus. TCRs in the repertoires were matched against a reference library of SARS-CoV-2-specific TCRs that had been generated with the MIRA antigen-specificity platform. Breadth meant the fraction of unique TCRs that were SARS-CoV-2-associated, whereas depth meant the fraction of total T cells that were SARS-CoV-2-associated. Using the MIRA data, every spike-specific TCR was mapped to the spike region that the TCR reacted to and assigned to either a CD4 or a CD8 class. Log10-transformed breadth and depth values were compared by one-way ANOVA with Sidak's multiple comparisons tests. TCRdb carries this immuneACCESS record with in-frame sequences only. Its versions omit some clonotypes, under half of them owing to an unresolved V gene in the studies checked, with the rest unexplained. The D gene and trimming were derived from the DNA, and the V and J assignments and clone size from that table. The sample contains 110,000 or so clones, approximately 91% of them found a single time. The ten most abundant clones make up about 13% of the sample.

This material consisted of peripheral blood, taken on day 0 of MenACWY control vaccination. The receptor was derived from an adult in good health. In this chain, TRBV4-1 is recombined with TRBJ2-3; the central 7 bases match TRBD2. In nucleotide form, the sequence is TGCGCCAGCAGCCAACCCCAATTGACTAGCTCCAATGTACGAACTAGCACAGATACGCAGTATTTT. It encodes CASSQPQLTSSNVRTSTDTQYF.